Included here is one T cell receptor (beta chain) sequence, with context. The antigen this receptor binds is unknown. Base qualities are missing; no much larger clone stands one base away. From cysteine to phenylalanine, the CDR3 is 14 amino acids long. Of the read, only the CDR3 DNA is kept; its 42 bases are in frame from base 1. The germline V gene encodes CDR1 SNHLY and CDR2 FYNNEI. Compared with germline, V lacks 8 bases and J lacks 7 bases; bases without a gene match: 12. The source of the sample is a study of cytomegalovirus exposure and HLA in healthy donors (dated by TCRdb to 2017 to 2019). About the study as a whole: An earlier analysis of approximately 640 of the donors reported approximately 290 Gb of sequence data and roughly 110 million unique TCR beta sequences from around 200 million T cells. In addition to the first cohort of 666 subjects, a separate validation cohort of over 90 different subjects was used. Both class I and class II loci were covered by HLA typing, at four-digit resolution. Around 330 gigabases of sequencing data and 75 million to 85 million unique TCR sequences made up an early release that covered approximately 650 HLA-typed donors. In an earlier analysis of 587 of the donors, high-throughput TCR beta sequencing was used to judge whether each TCR beta V gene segment behaved as functional or pseudogenic. Roughly 5 DR-DQ haplotypes were handled as single units for association and clustering, since linkage in the cohort was strong. The T cell repertoires of several hundred subjects were profiled by immunosequencing and related to cytomegalovirus serostatus. The genetic ancestry cluster associated with self-reported Caucasian donors included around four fifths of the roughly 400 genotyped donors. Among around 400 genotyped donors of the cohort, an average of about 240,000 unique TCR beta nucleotide sequences was sequenced per donor, of which about 19% were non-productive. The study aimed to test whether signatures of past pathogen exposure could be identified by cataloging public T cell receptors. Typing coverage varied by locus: about 620-630 donors for A, B, C, DRB1 and DQB1; 500 to 550 for DQA1; approximately 610 for DPA1; around 490 for DPB1. A later analysis re-examined previously published TCR beta repertoires from about 700 donors and added high-resolution HLA genotyping to investigate patterns of TCR occurrence. A later genetic analysis used genome-wide SNP genotypes for about 65% of the roughly 700 donors, treating that subset as a discovery cohort. All discovery cohort repertoires had been generated using a single sequencing platform. Donor age, sex, ethnicity and CMV serostatus were compiled alongside the repertoire data. High-throughput TCR immunosequencing, statistical association of individual TCRs with disease status, and machine learning were combined to predict cytomegalovirus infection status. Rather than drawing on any new phenotypic data, the later analysis identified candidate immune exposures from TCR beta sequences and the way those sequences occurred across donors.

Results and caveats for the whole study, not just this receptor: A later analysis found that HLA-associated TCR beta chains were more clonally expanded and had lower generation probabilities than equally common non-associated chains. A later analysis associated about 17,000 TCR beta sequences with specific HLA alleles at a false discovery rate of 0.05. V-gene and J-gene trimming of TCR beta chains was associated with a missense DCLRE1C variant in a later genetic analysis, and the association was replicated in an independent cohort. A later analysis found that TCR association rates varied across HLA loci, with DRB1 alleles showing the most associated TCRs and HLA-C alleles the fewest. A cluster of highly shared sequence variants was judged likely to be a technical artifact of the sequencing pipeline. The only immune exposure information available for the cohort was CMV serostatus. Because the 87-base-pair reads could not distinguish some IMGT-functional V segments, including TRBV6-2 and TRBV6-3, those segments were excluded. A total of roughly 160 TCR beta chains were listed by the study as associated with cytomegalovirus. The presence/absence analyses assumed that sequencing depth was roughly uniform across donors, and that assumption may not be true. According to a later analysis, most CMV-associated TCR beta chains appeared to be HLA-restricted, and the HLA associations seemed to be driven largely by CMV exposure. Across donors, most TCR sequences were observed very rarely, whereas some public TCRs were present in many individuals. In both the original and validation cohorts, the classifier was reported to diagnose cytomegalovirus status with high specificity and sensitivity. In a later analysis, several top co-occurrence clusters were reported to appear linked to parvovirus B19, influenza, CMV and Epstein-Barr virus. Broadly in line with IMGT annotations, most TCR beta V segments showed up in productive rearrangements about 90% or about 30% of the time in an earlier analysis of around 550 of the donors. Compared with the roughly 670-donor mean, donors in an Asian-associated ancestry cluster had fewer N-insertions in productive TCRs, according to a later genetic analysis. In this cohort, only TCR beta chains were sequenced, and detectable features were limited by the absence of alpha or paired-chain data. Strong co-occurrence of HLA alleles, especially DR and DQ, made assigning TCR associations to individual alleles difficult. According to the authors, the approach could potentially be generalized to other disease states and immunological phenotypes. A further reported finding was that TCR beta sequences accurately predicted the HLA-A and HLA-B alleles for most subjects in the first cohort. Because some donors lacked HLA typing at each locus, the association tests relied only on the typed subset. The earlier analysis of 587 of the donors excluded approximately 17 rarely observed V segments, including chromosome 9 orphons, because counts were too low. In vitro tests confirmed that three of the cytomegalovirus-associated TCR beta chains recognize cytomegalovirus antigens. Linkage disequilibrium might explain the correlated functional status among segregating V segments, but an unknown experimental factor could not be excluded.

The library was made by the immunoSEQ multiplex PCR assay. For the multiplex PCR, a mixture combining 60 forward primers for TCR Vbeta segments and 13 reverse primers for TCR Jbeta segments was used. The CDR3 region of rearranged TCR beta genes was amplified from genomic DNA with a multiplex PCR assay. The Illumina HiSeq System was used to sequence the amplified TCR beta libraries as 87-base-pair reads. In the paper's pipeline: Across the roughly 640 repertoires, a later analysis counted 60 million to 90 million unique TCR beta chains, around 10 million of which were shared by at least two donors. Raw reads were error-corrected and collapsed into unique sequences with a nearest-neighbor algorithm that merged closely related sequences to remove PCR and sequencing errors. Alignment of CDR3 sequences to IMGT reference sequences was used to assign V, D and J gene segments. For a sequence to be retained, a match of at least six nucleotides to both a V gene segment and a J gene segment was required. Rearrangements were called productive when the CDR3 lacked stop codons and stayed in frame with V and J; all others were non-productive. CDR3 was defined by IMGT convention, running from the second conserved V-encoded cysteine to the conserved J-encoded phenylalanine. In an earlier analysis of 500 to 650 of the donors, sequences lacking an unambiguous match to a single V gene segment were excluded. In an earlier analysis of 500 to 750 of the donors, V segments were called functional above 56.7% productive rearrangements and were called segregating when the between-donor standard deviation exceeded 5%. A statistical classification framework was built to diagnose cytomegalovirus status from the catalog of TCR beta chain sequences. V and J gene assignment, in a later analysis, came from comparing TCR nucleotide sequences with IMGT/GENE-DB human TR gene sequences. The TCRdist pipeline was used in a later analysis to assign CDR3 sequences and most-parsimonious VDJ recombination scenarios. A later analysis defined each TCR beta chain by its CDR3 amino acid sequence plus V-gene family, and excluded reads lacking a unique V-gene family. In a later analysis, fewer than 650 highly shared, low-generation-probability nucleotide sequences were removed to address suspected cross-contamination and a sequencing artifact. In a later analysis, a clonal expansion index was calculated for each public chain from normalized within-repertoire ranks of inferred template counts. In a later analysis, generation probabilities were computed using a VDJ recombination model fitted to out-of-frame rearrangements, and the results were checked against IGoR. In a later analysis, hypergeometric tests were used to score TCR-TCR, TCR-HLA and TCR-CMV co-occurrence, with a repertoire-size bias correction applied to TCR pairs. A later analysis estimated false discovery rates by permuting HLA or CMV assignments 20 times. A later analysis grouped co-occurring TCRs with DBSCAN, adding TCRdist sequence similarity when clustering within HLA-allele-positive subsets. Repertoires with fewer than 30,000 or more than 120,000 public chains, plus five repertoires with anomalous nucleotide sharing, were excluded from co-occurrence clustering. This is the immuneACCESS table as TCRdb keeps it, with only in-frame sequences that have V and J called. A part of the clones is gone; compared with another copy, unresolved V genes explain less than half, and the rest is unexplained. Clone size and the V and J calls come from that table; the DNA yielded D and trimming. The sample records 100,000 or so clones, more than 60% of which are singletons. Over 7.5% of the sample is in the top ten clones.

In total, approximately 700 healthy bone marrow donors made up the cohort. At the time of sampling, every cohort member was nominally healthy, though immune exposures that went unrecorded were likely present. The donor tested CMV seropositive, placing the donor among the 250 to 350 seropositive members of the cohort. Every donor gave a peripheral blood sample, and the peripheral blood mononuclear cells from that sample were used for TCR beta sequencing. Genomic DNA was extracted from the blood cell samples with the Qiagen DNeasy Blood Extraction Kit. This chain is built from TRBV2 and TRBJ2-5; 8 junctional bases match TRBD1. The TCR sequence derives from a woman aged 40 to 50 in good health and CMV-seropositive. The specimen sequenced was PBMCs. The bases read TGTGCCAGCGGGACAGGCGACTTTCACGGGACCCAGTACTTC. Translated, this gives CASGTGDFHGTQYF.